This is a list of T cell receptor beta chains from one sample in a study of blood T cell repertoires in COVID-19. TCRdb's copy holds only in-frame clones and misses some; the assay was immunoSEQ multiplex PCR. The sample comprises hundreds of thousands of clones, about 86% of which are singletons, and roughly 10% rests with the top ten. Sequencing was done on a sample of PBMCs or T cells enriched from blood (not recorded which). These receptors were collected from a woman between 50 and 59 years old who had recovered from COVID-19. The CDR3 runs from the conserved cysteine through the conserved F or W. The order of the fields is CDR3 protein, CDR3 DNA, J gene, D gene, V gene, clone size. D genes are given only for firm matches. Size is omitted from some rows. Given values are once, few, many or a class for expanded clones.

cdr3_aa: CAISEGGQPQHF; cdr3_nt: TGTGCCATCAGTGAGGGAGGGCAGCCCCAGCATTTT; j_call: TRBJ1-5; d_call: NA; v_call: TRBV10-3; clone_size: NA
cdr3_aa: CASSFFGLDYGYTF; cdr3_nt: TGTGCCAGCAGCTTTTTCGGGTTGGACTATGGCTACACCTTC; j_call: TRBJ1-2; d_call: NA; v_call: TRBV7-8; clone_size: once
cdr3_aa: CASSPLSGVNEKLFF; cdr3_nt: TGTGCCAGCAGCCCACTTTCCGGGGTCAATGAAAAACTGTTTTTT; j_call: TRBJ1-4; d_call: NA; v_call: TRBV7-9; clone_size: once
cdr3_aa: CASRYTDRGTYEQYF; cdr3_nt: TGTGCCAGCAGATATACAGATCGGGGTACCTACGAGCAGTACTTC; j_call: TRBJ2-7; d_call: NA; v_call: TRBV6-5; clone_size: NA
cdr3_aa: CSVDGTVSGGEKLFF; cdr3_nt: TGCAGCGTTGATGGGACAGTTTCAGGGGGTGAAAAACTGTTTTTT; j_call: TRBJ1-4; d_call: TRBD1; v_call: TRBV29-1; clone_size: NA
cdr3_aa: CASKDSTHSGNTIYF; cdr3_nt: TGTGCCAGCAAAGACAGTACTCACTCTGGAAACACCATATATTTT; j_call: TRBJ1-3; d_call: NA; v_call: TRBV28; clone_size: NA
cdr3_aa: CASSVGDSTYGYTF; cdr3_nt: TGTGCCAGCAGCGTAGGGGACAGCACCTATGGCTACACCTTC; j_call: TRBJ1-2; d_call: TRBD1; v_call: TRBV9; clone_size: NA
cdr3_aa: CASSLGQGGLGEKLFF; cdr3_nt: TGCGCCAGCAGCTTGGGACAGGGGGGCCTTGGTGAAAAACTGTTTTTT; j_call: TRBJ1-4; d_call: TRBD1; v_call: TRBV5-1; clone_size: NA
cdr3_aa: CASKPTGVVEQFF; cdr3_nt: TGTGCCAGCAAACCTACAGGGGTGGTTGAGCAGTTCTTC; j_call: TRBJ2-1; d_call: TRBD1; v_call: TRBV12-3/TRBV12-4; clone_size: NA
cdr3_aa: CASTSGWAENTEAFF; cdr3_nt: TGTGCCAGCACCTCGGGGTGGGCAGAGAACACTGAAGCTTTCTTT; j_call: TRBJ1-1; d_call: NA; v_call: TRBV5-4; clone_size: few
cdr3_aa: CASRVQPWQPQHF; cdr3_nt: TGTGCCAGCAGGGTACAGCCTTGGCAGCCCCAGCATTTT; j_call: TRBJ1-5; d_call: NA; v_call: TRBV6-5; clone_size: NA
cdr3_aa: CASSLSGTGVGETQYF; cdr3_nt: TGTGCCAGCAGTTTATCCGGGACAGGAGTGGGAGAGACCCAGTACTTC; j_call: TRBJ2-5; d_call: TRBD1; v_call: TRBV27; clone_size: NA
cdr3_aa: CASALARASPLHF; cdr3_nt: TGTGCCAGCGCCCTGGCCCGTGCTTCACCCCTCCACTTT; j_call: TRBJ1-6; d_call: NA; v_call: TRBV7-8; clone_size: once
cdr3_aa: CASSQDRVEAFF; cdr3_nt: TGTGCCAGCAGCCAAGACAGGGTTGAAGCTTTCTTT; j_call: TRBJ1-1; d_call: TRBD1; v_call: TRBV16; clone_size: NA
cdr3_aa: CASSPILGNEQFF; cdr3_nt: TGTGCCAGCAGTCCGATTCTAGGCAATGAGCAGTTCTTC; j_call: TRBJ2-1; d_call: NA; v_call: TRBV28; clone_size: NA
cdr3_aa: CASSFGPGGSVQPQHF; cdr3_nt: TGTGCTAGCAGCTTTGGGCCCGGGGGGTCCGTTCAGCCCCAGCATTTT; j_call: TRBJ1-5; d_call: NA; v_call: TRBV7-7; clone_size: NA
cdr3_aa: CSVEGQVNTEAFF; cdr3_nt: TGCAGCGTTGAAGGGCAGGTAAACACTGAAGCTTTCTTT; j_call: TRBJ1-1; d_call: NA; v_call: TRBV29-1; clone_size: NA
cdr3_aa: CASVGSGGLPWEQFF; cdr3_nt: TGTGCCAGTGTAGGTAGCGGGGGCCTTCCTTGGGAGCAGTTCTTC; j_call: TRBJ2-1; d_call: TRBD2; v_call: TRBV7-2; clone_size: NA
cdr3_aa: CASSSDTAYEQYF; cdr3_nt: TGTGCCAGTAGTAGCGACACTGCCTACGAGCAGTACTTC; j_call: TRBJ2-7; d_call: NA; v_call: TRBV19; clone_size: NA
cdr3_aa: CASSFRGNTEAFF; cdr3_nt: TGTGCCAGCAGCTTTCGGGGGAACACTGAAGCTTTCTTT; j_call: TRBJ1-1; d_call: NA; v_call: TRBV7-9; clone_size: NA
cdr3_aa: CASSPRDREFYGYTF; cdr3_nt: TGTGCCAGCTCACCTCGGGACAGGGAGTTCTATGGCTACACCTTC; j_call: TRBJ1-2; d_call: TRBD1; v_call: TRBV18; clone_size: NA
cdr3_aa: CASSVGGVNQPQHF; cdr3_nt: TGTGCCAGCAGTGTGGGGGGAGTCAATCAGCCCCAGCATTTT; j_call: TRBJ1-5; d_call: NA; v_call: TRBV5-5; clone_size: NA
cdr3_aa: CASSVWAGKDSGNTIYF; cdr3_nt: TGTGCCAGCAGCGTATGGGCGGGGAAAGACTCTGGAAACACCATATATTTT; j_call: TRBJ1-3; d_call: NA; v_call: TRBV9; clone_size: NA
cdr3_aa: CASSIDLGGTEAFF; cdr3_nt: TGTGCCAGCAGTATAGATTTGGGGGGCACTGAAGCTTTCTTT; j_call: TRBJ1-1; d_call: NA; v_call: TRBV27; clone_size: NA
cdr3_aa: CASTLKSSGGYTF; cdr3_nt: TGTGCCAGCACCCTAAAGAGTTCTGGTGGCTACACCTTC; j_call: TRBJ1-2; d_call: NA; v_call: TRBV7-9; clone_size: NA
cdr3_aa: CASSIRAGGTEAFF; cdr3_nt: TGTGCCAGCAGTATCCGTGCCGGGGGAACTGAAGCTTTCTTT; j_call: TRBJ1-1; d_call: NA; v_call: TRBV28; clone_size: once
cdr3_aa: CASSSRWTGGQETQYF; cdr3_nt: TGTGCCAGCAGCTCGAGATGGACAGGGGGACAAGAGACCCAGTACTTC; j_call: TRBJ2-5; d_call: TRBD1; v_call: TRBV7-9; clone_size: many
cdr3_aa: CASSQDGTAGETQYF; cdr3_nt: TGCGCCAGCAGCCAAGACGGCACAGCGGGAGAGACCCAGTACTTC; j_call: TRBJ2-5; d_call: NA; v_call: TRBV4-3; clone_size: NA
cdr3_aa: CASSILAGGLSEQFF; cdr3_nt: TGTGCCAGTAGTATCCTAGCGGGGGGGCTTAGTGAGCAGTTCTTC; j_call: TRBJ2-1; d_call: TRBD2; v_call: TRBV19; clone_size: NA
cdr3_aa: CASSQSPGQGAGYTF; cdr3_nt: TGCGCCAGCAGCCAATCACCGGGACAGGGGGCTGGCTACACCTTC; j_call: TRBJ1-2; d_call: TRBD1; v_call: TRBV4-1; clone_size: once
cdr3_aa: CAWSPGQRNQPQHF; cdr3_nt: TGTGCCTGGAGTCCGGGACAACGAAATCAGCCCCAGCATTTT; j_call: TRBJ1-5; d_call: NA; v_call: TRBV30; clone_size: NA
cdr3_aa: CASSLKTGGQPQHF; cdr3_nt: TGTGCCAGTAGTCTCAAGACAGGGGGTCAGCCCCAGCATTTT; j_call: TRBJ1-5; d_call: TRBD1; v_call: TRBV19; clone_size: NA
cdr3_aa: CSVAAGRGNTEAFF; cdr3_nt: TGCAGCGTTGCGGCCGGCAGGGGGAACACTGAAGCTTTCTTT; j_call: TRBJ1-1; d_call: NA; v_call: TRBV29-1; clone_size: NA
cdr3_aa: CASSVGSGTEAFF; cdr3_nt: TGTGCCAGCAGCGTAGGTTCGGGCACTGAAGCTTTCTTT; j_call: TRBJ1-1; d_call: NA; v_call: TRBV7-8; clone_size: once
cdr3_aa: CASSTDRIDGYTF; cdr3_nt: TGTGCCAGCAGTACCGACAGGATCGATGGCTACACCTTC; j_call: TRBJ1-2; d_call: NA; v_call: TRBV6-5; clone_size: NA
cdr3_aa: CASSFSAQETQYF; cdr3_nt: TGTGCCAGCAGTTTCAGCGCCCAAGAGACCCAGTACTTC; j_call: TRBJ2-5; d_call: NA; v_call: TRBV27; clone_size: NA
cdr3_aa: CASSPAGSSYNSPLHF; cdr3_nt: TGTGCCAGCAGCCCAGCGGGGAGCTCCTATAATTCACCCCTCCACTTT; j_call: TRBJ1-6; d_call: NA; v_call: TRBV11-1; clone_size: NA
cdr3_aa: CASSEGGLWAQYF; cdr3_nt: TGTGCCAGCAGTGAGGGGGGTCTCTGGGCGCAGTATTTT; j_call: TRBJ2-3; d_call: NA; v_call: TRBV2; clone_size: NA
cdr3_aa: CATSNVGQGAGGYTF; cdr3_nt: TGTGCCACCAGCAACGTAGGACAGGGGGCGGGAGGCTACACCTTC; j_call: TRBJ1-2; d_call: TRBD1; v_call: TRBV15; clone_size: NA
cdr3_aa: CASSYTGNYGYTF; cdr3_nt: TGTGCCAGCAGTTACACGGGTAACTATGGCTACACCTTC; j_call: TRBJ1-2; d_call: NA; v_call: TRBV6-2/TRBV6-3; clone_size: NA
cdr3_aa: CASRTGGNTIYF; cdr3_nt: TGTGCCAGCCGGACTGGTGGAAACACCATATATTTT; j_call: TRBJ1-3; d_call: NA; v_call: TRBV27; clone_size: NA
cdr3_aa: CASSVPGLRSGNTIYF; cdr3_nt: TGTGCCAGCAGCGTGCCGGGACTCCGCTCTGGAAACACCATATATTTT; j_call: TRBJ1-3; d_call: NA; v_call: TRBV9; clone_size: NA
cdr3_aa: CASSTGQRETQYF; cdr3_nt: TGTGCCAGCAGTACAGGACAGCGGGAGACCCAGTACTTC; j_call: TRBJ2-5; d_call: NA; v_call: TRBV28; clone_size: NA
cdr3_aa: CASSGLAGGTGELFF; cdr3_nt: TGTGCCAGCAGTGGACTAGCGGGGGGCACCGGGGAGCTGTTTTTT; j_call: TRBJ2-2; d_call: TRBD2; v_call: TRBV2; clone_size: NA
cdr3_aa: CASSLLGGAGAHYNEQFF; cdr3_nt: TGTGCCAGCAGCTTGTTAGGTGGAGCGGGGGCCCATTACAATGAGCAGTTCTTC; j_call: TRBJ2-1; d_call: TRBD2; v_call: TRBV7-3; clone_size: NA
cdr3_aa: CASSFTDNQPQHF; cdr3_nt: TGTGCCAGCAGCTTTACAGACAATCAGCCCCAGCATTTT; j_call: TRBJ1-5; d_call: NA; v_call: TRBV5-5; clone_size: NA
cdr3_aa: CASSVLGGLNTEAFF; cdr3_nt: TGTGCCAGCAGCGTTCTCGGGGGGTTGAACACTGAAGCTTTCTTT; j_call: TRBJ1-1; d_call: NA; v_call: TRBV5-6; clone_size: NA